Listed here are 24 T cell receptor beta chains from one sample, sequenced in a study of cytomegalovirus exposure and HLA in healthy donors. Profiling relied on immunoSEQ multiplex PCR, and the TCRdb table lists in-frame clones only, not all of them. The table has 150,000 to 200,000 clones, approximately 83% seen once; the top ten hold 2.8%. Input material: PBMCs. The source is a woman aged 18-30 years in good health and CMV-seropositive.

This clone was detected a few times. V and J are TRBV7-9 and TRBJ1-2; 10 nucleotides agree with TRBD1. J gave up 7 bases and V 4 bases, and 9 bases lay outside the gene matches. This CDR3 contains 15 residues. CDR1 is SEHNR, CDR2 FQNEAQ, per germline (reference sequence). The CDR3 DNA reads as TGTGCCAGCAGCTCCGGGACAGGGGAAGCGGTTGGCTACACCTTC. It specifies CASSSGTGEAVGYTF.

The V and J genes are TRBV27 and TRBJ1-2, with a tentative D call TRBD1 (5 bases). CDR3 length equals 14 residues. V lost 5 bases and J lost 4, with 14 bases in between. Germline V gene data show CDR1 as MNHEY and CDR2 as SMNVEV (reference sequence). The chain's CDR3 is CASSLGTGVYGYTF. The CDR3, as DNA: TGTGCCAGCAGTCTCGGGACGGGAGTCTATGGCTACACCTTC.

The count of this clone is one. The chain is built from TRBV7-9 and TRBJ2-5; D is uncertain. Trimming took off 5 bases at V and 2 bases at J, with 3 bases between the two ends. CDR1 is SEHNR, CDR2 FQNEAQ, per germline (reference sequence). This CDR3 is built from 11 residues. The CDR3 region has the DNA TGTGCCAGCAGCCCTCAAGAGACCCAGTACTTC. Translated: CASSPQETQYF.

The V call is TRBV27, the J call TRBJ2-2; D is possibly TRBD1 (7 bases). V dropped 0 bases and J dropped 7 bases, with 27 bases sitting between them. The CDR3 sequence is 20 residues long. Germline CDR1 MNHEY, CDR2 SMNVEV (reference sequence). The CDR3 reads CASSLSRGRGGGGFSGELFF. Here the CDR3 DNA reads TGTGCCAGCAGTTTATCTAGGGGGAGAGGAGGGGGCGGTTTCAGCGGGGAGCTGTTTTTT.

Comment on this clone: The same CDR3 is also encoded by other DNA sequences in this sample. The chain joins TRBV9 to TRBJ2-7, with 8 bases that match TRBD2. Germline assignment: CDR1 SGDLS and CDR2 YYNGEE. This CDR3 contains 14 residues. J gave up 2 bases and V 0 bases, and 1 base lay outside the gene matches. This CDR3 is CASSVGGGTYEQYF. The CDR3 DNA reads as TGTGCCAGCAGCGTAGGCGGGGGGACCTACGAGCAGTACTTC.

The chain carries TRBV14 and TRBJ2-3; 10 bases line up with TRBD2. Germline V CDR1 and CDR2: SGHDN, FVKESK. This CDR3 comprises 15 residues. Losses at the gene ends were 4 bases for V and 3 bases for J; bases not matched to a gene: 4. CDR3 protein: CASSLTSGATDTQYF. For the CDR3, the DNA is TGTGCCAGCAGCCTCACTAGCGGGGCAACAGATACGCAGTATTTT.

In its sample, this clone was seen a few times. The CDR3 nucleotides are TGTGCCAGCAGCTTAGGGGCTAACAATGAGCAGTTCTTC. Translated: CASSLGANNEQFF. The chain uses TRBV7-9 and TRBJ2-1, with D hard to call. The CDR3 has 13 amino acids. Germline loops: CDR1 SEHNR, CDR2 FQNEAQ (reference sequence). Deletions cut 1 base from V and 5 bases from J, with 6 bases between.

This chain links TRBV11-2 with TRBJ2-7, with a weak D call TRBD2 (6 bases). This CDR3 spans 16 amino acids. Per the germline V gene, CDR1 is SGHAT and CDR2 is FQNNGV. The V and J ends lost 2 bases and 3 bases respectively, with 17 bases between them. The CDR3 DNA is TGTGCCAGCAGCTTATGGCCTCGGGGGAACCTCTACGAGCAGTACTTC. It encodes CASSLWPRGNLYEQYF.

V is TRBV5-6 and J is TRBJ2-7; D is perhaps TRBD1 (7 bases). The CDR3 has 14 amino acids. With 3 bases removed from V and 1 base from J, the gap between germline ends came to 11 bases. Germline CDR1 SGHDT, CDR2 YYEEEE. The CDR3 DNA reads TGTGCCAGCAGCTCACCAGGGGGGTCCTACGAGCAGTACTTC. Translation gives CASSSPGGSYEQYF.

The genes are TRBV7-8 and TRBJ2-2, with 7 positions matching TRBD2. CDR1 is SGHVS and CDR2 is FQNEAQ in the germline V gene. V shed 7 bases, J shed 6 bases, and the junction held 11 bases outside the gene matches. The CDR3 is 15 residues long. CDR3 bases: TGTGCCAGCAACCCGGGGGGTCCGATATCCGGGGAGCTGTTTTTT. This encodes CASNPGGPISGELFF.

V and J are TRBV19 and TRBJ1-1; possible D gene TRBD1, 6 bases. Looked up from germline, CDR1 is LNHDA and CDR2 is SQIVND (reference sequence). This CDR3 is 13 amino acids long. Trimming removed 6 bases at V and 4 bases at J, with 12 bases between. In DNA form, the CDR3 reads TGTGCCAGTAGAGAAACAGGGCTCACTGAAGCTTTCTTT. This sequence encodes CASRETGLTEAFF.

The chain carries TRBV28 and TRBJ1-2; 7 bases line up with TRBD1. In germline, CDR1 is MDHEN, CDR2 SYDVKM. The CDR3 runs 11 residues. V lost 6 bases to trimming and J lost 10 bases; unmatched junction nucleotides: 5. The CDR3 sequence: CASSDRVDYTF. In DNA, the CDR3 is TGTGCCAGCAGCGACAGGGTTGACTACACCTTC.

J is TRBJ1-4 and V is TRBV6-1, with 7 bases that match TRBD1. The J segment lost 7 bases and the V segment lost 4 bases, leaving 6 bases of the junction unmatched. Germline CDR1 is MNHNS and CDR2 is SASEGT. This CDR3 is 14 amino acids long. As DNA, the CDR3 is TGTGCCAGCAGTGCACAGGGGTACTCTGAAAAACTGTTTTTT. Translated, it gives CASSAQGYSEKLFF.

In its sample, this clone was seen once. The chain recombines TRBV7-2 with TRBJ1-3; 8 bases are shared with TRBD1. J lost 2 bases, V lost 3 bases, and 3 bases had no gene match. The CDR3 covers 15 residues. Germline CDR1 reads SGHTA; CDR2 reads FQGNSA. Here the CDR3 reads CASSLEDRAGNTIYF. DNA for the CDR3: TGTGCCAGCAGCTTGGAGGACAGGGCTGGAAACACCATATATTTT.

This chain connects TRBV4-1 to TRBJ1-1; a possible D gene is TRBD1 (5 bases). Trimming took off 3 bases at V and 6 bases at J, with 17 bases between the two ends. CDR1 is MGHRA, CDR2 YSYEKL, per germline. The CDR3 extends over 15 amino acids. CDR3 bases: TGCGCCAGCAGCCAGCACAGATTTCAGGGTGCTGAAGCTTTCTTT. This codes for CASSQHRFQGAEAFF.

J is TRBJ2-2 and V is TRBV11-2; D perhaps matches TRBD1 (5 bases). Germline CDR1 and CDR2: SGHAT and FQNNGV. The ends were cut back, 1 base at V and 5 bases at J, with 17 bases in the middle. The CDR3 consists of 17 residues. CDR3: CASSLVRQGYSTGELFF. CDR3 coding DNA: TGTGCCAGCAGCTTAGTGAGGCAGGGCTATTCGACCGGGGAGCTGTTTTTT.

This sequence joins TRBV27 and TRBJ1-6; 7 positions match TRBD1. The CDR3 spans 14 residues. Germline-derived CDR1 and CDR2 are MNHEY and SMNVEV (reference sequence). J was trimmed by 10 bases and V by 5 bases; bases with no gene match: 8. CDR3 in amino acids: CASSLTGFQSPLHF. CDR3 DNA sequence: TGTGCCAGCAGTCTGACAGGGTTCCAATCACCCCTCCACTTT.

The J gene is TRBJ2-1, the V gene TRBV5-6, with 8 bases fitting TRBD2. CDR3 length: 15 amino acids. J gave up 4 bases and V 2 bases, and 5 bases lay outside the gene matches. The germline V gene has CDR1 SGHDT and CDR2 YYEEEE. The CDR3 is CASSFQASGYNEQFF. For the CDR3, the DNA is TGTGCCAGCAGCTTTCAGGCTAGCGGGTACAATGAGCAGTTCTTC. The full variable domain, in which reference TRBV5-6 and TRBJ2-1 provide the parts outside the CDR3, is DAGVTQSPTHLIKTRGQQVTLRCSPKSGHDTVSWYQQALGQGPQFIFQYYEEEERQRGNFPDRFSGHQFPNYSSELNVNALLLGDSALYLCASSFQASGYNEQFFGPGTRLTVL.

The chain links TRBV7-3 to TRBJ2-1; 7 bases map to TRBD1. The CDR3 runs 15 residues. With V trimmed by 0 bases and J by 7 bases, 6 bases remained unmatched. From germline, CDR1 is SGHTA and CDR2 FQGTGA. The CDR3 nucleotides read TGTGCCAGCAGCTTAACAGGGGGCCTCTTGAATGAGCAGTTCTTC. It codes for CASSLTGGLLNEQFF.

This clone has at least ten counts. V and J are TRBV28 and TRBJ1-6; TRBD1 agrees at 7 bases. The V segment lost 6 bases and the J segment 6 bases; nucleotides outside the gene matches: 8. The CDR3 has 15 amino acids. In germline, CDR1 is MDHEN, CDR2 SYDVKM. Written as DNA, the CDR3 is TGTGCCAGCAGGATCAGGGGGTTAAGTAATTCACCCCTCCACTTT. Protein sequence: CASRIRGLSNSPLHF. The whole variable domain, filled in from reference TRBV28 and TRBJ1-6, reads DVKVTQSSRYLVKRTGEKVFLECVQDMDHENMFWYRQDPGLGLRLIYFSYDVKMKEKGDIPEGYSVSREKKERFSLILESASTNQTSMYLCASRIRGLSNSPLHFGNGTRLTVT.

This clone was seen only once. Here the CDR3 reads CASSKRETQYF. CDR3 nucleotide sequence: TGTGCCAGCTCGAAGCGAGAGACCCAGTACTTC. The chain carries TRBV18 and TRBJ2-5; D is uncertain. V lost 6 bases and J 4 bases, leaving 6 bases between the germline ends. The CDR3 sequence is 11 residues long. Germline CDR1 KGHSH, CDR2 LQKENI.

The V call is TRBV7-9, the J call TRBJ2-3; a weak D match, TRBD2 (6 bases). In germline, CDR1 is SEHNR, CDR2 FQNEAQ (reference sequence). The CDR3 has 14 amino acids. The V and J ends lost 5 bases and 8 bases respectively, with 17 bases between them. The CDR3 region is CASSQPRVGGTQYF. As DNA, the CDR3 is TGTGCCAGCAGCCAGCCTCGGGTGGGAGGTACGCAGTATTTT.

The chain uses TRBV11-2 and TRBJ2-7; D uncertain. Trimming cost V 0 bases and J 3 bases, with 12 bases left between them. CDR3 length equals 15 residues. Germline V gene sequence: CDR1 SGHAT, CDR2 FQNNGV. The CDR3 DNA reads TGTGCCAGCAGCTTAGATAACTGGGCGCTCTACGAGCAGTACTTC. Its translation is CASSLDNWALYEQYF.

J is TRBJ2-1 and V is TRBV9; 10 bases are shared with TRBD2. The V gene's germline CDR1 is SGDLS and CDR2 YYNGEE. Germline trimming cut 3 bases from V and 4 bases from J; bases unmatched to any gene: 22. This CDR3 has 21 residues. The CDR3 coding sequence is TGTGCCAGCAGCGGAACATTAGCGGGGGGCCTTTCCCCTGGGAATTACAATGAGCAGTTCTTC. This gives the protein CASSGTLAGGLSPGNYNEQFF.